A selection of T cell receptor beta chains follows, all from one sample in a study of neurological immune-mediated disorders. TCRdb fed the 5' RACE reads into MiXCR, producing one record per CDR3 protein. The data hold tens of thousands of distinct CDR3 sequences, with approximately 15% observed a single time. What was sequenced was PBMCs. The source is a female donor with HTLV-1-associated myelopathy (HAM/TSP). The CDR3 runs from the conserved cysteine through the conserved F or W. A D gene is named only where the DNA matches it firmly. Clone size is shown for a subset of rows, as once, few, many or a class of expanded clone.

d_gene: NA
j_gene: TRBJ2-7
v_gene: TRBV5-1
abundance: many
CDR3aa: CASSLEISIYEQYF
CDR3nt: TGCGCCAGCAGCTTGGAGATTTCCATCTACGAGCAGTACTTC

d_gene: NA
j_gene: TRBJ2-7
v_gene: TRBV7-2
abundance: many
CDR3aa: CASSRSGRPEEQYF
CDR3nt: TGTGCCAGCAGCAGATCGGGACGGCCGGAAGAGCAGTACTTC

d_gene: NA
j_gene: TRBJ2-3
v_gene: TRBV9
abundance: many
CDR3aa: CASSPNWGSTDTQYF
CDR3nt: TGTGCCAGCAGCCCCAATTGGGGAAGCACAGATACGCAGTATTTT

d_gene: NA
j_gene: TRBJ2-5
v_gene: TRBV11-2
abundance: many
CDR3aa: CASSLESSPGTQYF
CDR3nt: TGTGCCAGCAGCTTAGAATCTAGTCCAGGGACCCAGTACTTC

d_gene: TRBD2
j_gene: TRBJ2-1
v_gene: TRBV6-5
abundance: many
CDR3aa: CASRKPAGVGEQFF
CDR3nt: TGTGCCAGCAGAAAGCCAGCGGGGGTCGGTGAGCAGTTCTTC

d_gene: TRBD1
j_gene: TRBJ1-2
v_gene: TRBV28
abundance: many
CDR3aa: CASSPLSGTGGRNYGYTF
CDR3nt: TGTGCCAGCAGCCCCCTGTCGGGGACAGGGGGTAGGAACTATGGCTACACCTTC

d_gene: NA
j_gene: TRBJ2-7
v_gene: TRBV5-1
abundance: many
CDR3aa: CASRPGGDRAYEQYF
CDR3nt: TGCGCCAGCAGGCCTGGCGGGGACAGAGCCTACGAGCAGTACTTC

d_gene: NA
j_gene: TRBJ2-5
v_gene: TRBV7-9
abundance: many
CDR3aa: CASTTPSTEQETQYF
CDR3nt: TGTGCCAGCACGACCCCTAGTACGGAACAAGAGACCCAGTACTTC

d_gene: NA
j_gene: TRBJ2-1
v_gene: TRBV7-3
abundance: NA
CDR3aa: CASSLTGDHYNEQFF
CDR3nt: TGTGCCAGCAGCTTAACGGGGGACCACTACAATGAGCAGTTCTTC

d_gene: NA
j_gene: TRBJ2-7
v_gene: TRBV20-1
abundance: NA
CDR3aa: CSARRQVMTYEQYF
CDR3nt: TGCAGTGCTAGGCGACAGGTCATGACCTACGAGCAGTACTTC

d_gene: NA
j_gene: TRBJ2-7
v_gene: TRBV7-9
abundance: many
CDR3aa: CASSLALAGEQYF
CDR3nt: TGTGCCAGCAGCTTAGCTTTGGCAGGCGAGCAGTACTTC

d_gene: NA
j_gene: TRBJ2-3
v_gene: TRBV20-1
abundance: many
CDR3aa: CSGSDAGGTQYF
CDR3nt: TGCAGTGGGTCCGACGCTGGGGGTACGCAGTATTTT

d_gene: TRBD2
j_gene: TRBJ2-5
v_gene: TRBV7-2
abundance: many
CDR3aa: CASSLAAGVFETQYF
CDR3nt: TGTGCCAGCAGCTTAGCAGCGGGGGTGTTCGAGACCCAGTACTTC

d_gene: NA
j_gene: TRBJ2-2
v_gene: TRBV11-2
abundance: NA
CDR3aa: CASNKGDGELFF
CDR3nt: TGTGCCAGCAACAAAGGGGACGGGGAGCTGTTTTTT

d_gene: NA
j_gene: TRBJ1-5
v_gene: TRBV5-6
abundance: many
CDR3aa: CASGRRGGIQPQHF
CDR3nt: TGTGCCAGCGGACGGCGGGGGGGCATTCAGCCCCAGCATTTT

d_gene: TRBD1
j_gene: TRBJ2-7
v_gene: TRBV5-1
abundance: many
CDR3aa: CASSLDPGQGYEQYF
CDR3nt: TGCGCCAGCAGCTTGGATCCAGGACAGGGCTACGAGCAGTACTTC

d_gene: NA
j_gene: TRBJ2-1
v_gene: TRBV5-1
abundance: NA
CDR3aa: CASSSNPGAGVILEEFF
CDR3nt: TGCGCCAGCAGCTCCAATCCCGGGGCAGGGGTTATCCTAGAAGAGTTCTTC

d_gene: NA
j_gene: TRBJ2-4
v_gene: TRBV2
abundance: NA
CDR3aa: CASSEGGPGKNIQYF
CDR3nt: TGTGCCAGCAGTGAAGGCGGGCCAGGCAAAAACATTCAGTACTTC

d_gene: NA
j_gene: TRBJ1-1
v_gene: TRBV28
abundance: many
CDR3aa: CASSFGGDGTEAFF
CDR3nt: TGTGCCAGCAGTTTTGGGGGGGACGGCACTGAAGCTTTCTTT

d_gene: NA
j_gene: TRBJ1-6
v_gene: TRBV14
abundance: many
CDR3aa: CASSQKGGSPLHF
CDR3nt: TGTGCCAGCAGCCAAAAGGGCGGTTCACCCCTCCACTTT

d_gene: TRBD1
j_gene: TRBJ2-7
v_gene: TRBV5-1
abundance: few
CDR3aa: CASRTGTGSYEQYF
CDR3nt: TGCGCCAGCAGGACCGGGACAGGGTCCTACGAGCAGTACTTC

d_gene: TRBD2
j_gene: TRBJ2-3
v_gene: TRBV5-1
abundance: many
CDR3aa: CASSFGSGRDTQYF
CDR3nt: TGCGCCAGCAGCTTTGGAAGCGGGAGAGATACGCAGTATTTT

d_gene: NA
j_gene: TRBJ1-5
v_gene: TRBV6-5
abundance: NA
CDR3aa: CASRKGGEGQPQHF
CDR3nt: TGTGCCAGCAGGAAAGGAGGTGAAGGGCAGCCCCAGCATTTT

d_gene: NA
j_gene: TRBJ1-1
v_gene: TRBV27
abundance: few
CDR3aa: CASSLRTLSTEAFF
CDR3nt: TGTGCCAGCAGTTTGAGGACGTTAAGCACTGAAGCTTTCTTT

d_gene: TRBD2
j_gene: TRBJ2-1
v_gene: TRBV4-2
abundance: many
CDR3aa: CASSQEGLAGGQTYNEQFF
CDR3nt: TGTGCCAGCAGCCAAGAGGGACTAGCGGGGGGGCAGACCTACAATGAGCAGTTCTTC

d_gene: NA
j_gene: TRBJ2-7
v_gene: TRBV20-1
abundance: many
CDR3aa: CSARDGGVSAYEQYF
CDR3nt: TGCAGCGCTAGAGATGGCGGGGTGTCGGCCTACGAGCAGTACTTC

d_gene: NA
j_gene: TRBJ2-3
v_gene: TRBV7-9
abundance: few
CDR3aa: CASSMGYTDTQYF
CDR3nt: TGTGCCAGCTCAATGGGATACACAGATACGCAGTATTTT

d_gene: NA
j_gene: TRBJ2-3
v_gene: TRBV5-1
abundance: NA
CDR3aa: CASSLASGGDTQYF
CDR3nt: TGCGCCAGCAGCTTGGCCTCTGGGGGAGATACGCAGTATTTT

d_gene: NA
j_gene: TRBJ2-5
v_gene: TRBV20-1
abundance: many
CDR3aa: CSANAGETQYF
CDR3nt: TGCAGTGCTAACGCCGGAGAGACCCAGTACTTC

d_gene: TRBD1
j_gene: TRBJ1-2
v_gene: TRBV20-1
abundance: many
CDR3aa: CSARGQGAGSNPRRSYTF
CDR3nt: TGCAGTGCTAGAGGGCAGGGGGCGGGGTCCAACCCCCGTCGGAGCTACACCTTC

d_gene: NA
j_gene: TRBJ1-5
v_gene: TRBV20-1
abundance: NA
CDR3aa: CSARELEGVNQHQHF
CDR3nt: TGCAGTGCTAGAGAACTTGAGGGGGTAAATCAGCACCAGCATTTT

d_gene: NA
j_gene: TRBJ1-5
v_gene: TRBV7-2
abundance: many
CDR3aa: CASSPQQGQPQHF
CDR3nt: TGTGCCAGCAGCCCTCAACAGGGTCAGCCCCAGCATTTT

d_gene: NA
j_gene: TRBJ1-1
v_gene: TRBV6-4
abundance: few
CDR3aa: CASSDSTGLNTEAFF
CDR3nt: TGTGCCAGCAGTGACTCTACAGGGCTGAACACTGAAGCTTTCTTT

d_gene: NA
j_gene: TRBJ2-7
v_gene: TRBV7-9
abundance: many
CDR3aa: CASSLGFSSYEQYF
CDR3nt: TGTGCCAGCAGCTTAGGGTTTAGCTCCTACGAGCAGTACTTC

d_gene: NA
j_gene: TRBJ2-7
v_gene: TRBV28
abundance: many
CDR3aa: CASSRRGLSSYEQYF
CDR3nt: TGTGCCAGCAGTCGACGAGGACTGAGCTCCTACGAGCAGTACTTC

d_gene: NA
j_gene: TRBJ2-7
v_gene: TRBV5-1
abundance: many
CDR3aa: CASKRSGEQYF
CDR3nt: TGCGCCAGCAAGAGGTCCGGCGAGCAGTACTTC

d_gene: NA
j_gene: TRBJ1-6
v_gene: TRBV15
abundance: many
CDR3aa: CATSLPTDSYNSPLHF
CDR3nt: TGTGCCACCAGCCTACCCACCGACTCCTATAATTCACCCCTCCACTTT

d_gene: NA
j_gene: TRBJ2-7
v_gene: TRBV2
abundance: many
CDR3aa: CASSDKNF
CDR3nt: TGTGCCAGCAGTGATAAGAACTTC

d_gene: NA
j_gene: TRBJ2-1
v_gene: TRBV7-3
abundance: NA
CDR3aa: CVSSLNVVYNEQFF
CDR3nt: TGTGTCAGCAGCTTAAACGTAGTTTACAATGAGCAGTTCTTC

d_gene: TRBD2
j_gene: TRBJ2-5
v_gene: TRBV10-3
abundance: many
CDR3aa: CAIATTSGYQETQYF
CDR3nt: TGTGCCATTGCCACGACTAGCGGGTACCAAGAGACCCAGTACTTC

d_gene: NA
j_gene: TRBJ2-7
v_gene: TRBV13
abundance: many
CDR3aa: CASSAPTDEQYF
CDR3nt: TGTGCCAGCAGCGCCCCCACAGACGAGCAGTACTTC

d_gene: NA
j_gene: TRBJ1-1
v_gene: TRBV5-1
abundance: many
CDR3aa: CASSLGLGGGNEAFF
CDR3nt: TGCGCCAGCAGCCTGGGATTGGGGGGCGGAAATGAAGCTTTCTTT

d_gene: NA
j_gene: TRBJ2-7
v_gene: TRBV5-1
abundance: many
CDR3aa: CASSLDDSSYEQYF
CDR3nt: TGCGCCAGCAGCTTGGACGACAGTTCCTACGAGCAGTACTTC

d_gene: NA
j_gene: TRBJ1-1
v_gene: TRBV4-1
abundance: many
CDR3aa: CASSQGQHQAEAFF
CDR3nt: TGCGCCAGCAGCCAAGGACAGCACCAGGCTGAAGCTTTCTTT

d_gene: NA
j_gene: TRBJ2-3
v_gene: TRBV7-8
abundance: medium-sized
CDR3aa: CASSLSRADTQYF
CDR3nt: TGTGCCAGCAGCTTATCCAGGGCAGATACGCAGTATTTT

d_gene: NA
j_gene: TRBJ1-1
v_gene: TRBV6-1
abundance: NA
CDR3aa: CASSEVRVGTEAFF
CDR3nt: TGTGCCAGCAGTGAAGTGAGGGTAGGCACTGAAGCTTTCTTT